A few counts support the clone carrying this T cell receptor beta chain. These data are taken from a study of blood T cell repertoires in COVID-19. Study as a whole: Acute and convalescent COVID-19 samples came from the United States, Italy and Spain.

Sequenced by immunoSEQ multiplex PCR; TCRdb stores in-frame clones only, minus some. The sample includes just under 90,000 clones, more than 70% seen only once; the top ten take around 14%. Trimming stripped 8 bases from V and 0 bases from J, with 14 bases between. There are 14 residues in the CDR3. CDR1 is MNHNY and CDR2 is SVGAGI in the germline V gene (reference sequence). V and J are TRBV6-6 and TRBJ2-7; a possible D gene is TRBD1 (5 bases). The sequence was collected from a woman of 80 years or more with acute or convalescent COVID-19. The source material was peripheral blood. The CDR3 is CASRKTASSYEQYF. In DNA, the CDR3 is TGTGCCAGCCGAAAGACAGCTAGCTCCTACGAGCAGTACTTC.